These T cell receptor beta chains were read from a single sample in a study of T cell changes during pregnancy in multiple sclerosis. Produced via immunoSEQ multiplex PCR; TCRdb's table is partial and in-frame only. The sample carries roughly 51,000 clones, 80% to 95% recorded once. The source material was CD4+ T cells from peripheral blood mononuclear cells, sampled after pregnancy. These receptors were taken from a female donor in good health, enrolled as a control in a pregnancy study. CDR3s include the opening cysteine and the closing phenylalanine or tryptophan. The order of the fields is D gene, J gene, clone size, V gene, CDR3 protein, CDR3 DNA. The D gene is left open where the match is weak. Not every row has a clone size; where given, it reads once, few, many or a size class.

d_call: .
j_call: TRBJ1-2
clone_size: .
v_call: TRBV7-9
cdr3_aa: CASSPDINYGYTF
cdr3_nt: TGTGCCAGCAGCCCGGACATTAACTATGGCTACACCTTC

d_call: TRBD1
j_call: TRBJ1-1
clone_size: once
v_call: TRBV11-2
cdr3_aa: CASTPGQGPEAFF
cdr3_nt: TGTGCCAGCACCCCCGGACAGGGGCCTGAAGCTTTCTTT

d_call: TRBD1
j_call: TRBJ1-6
clone_size: .
v_call: TRBV7-9
cdr3_aa: CASSLGQGRNVPPLHF
cdr3_nt: TGTGCCAGCAGCTTAGGACAGGGGCGTAACGTGCCACCCCTCCACTTT

d_call: TRBD1
j_call: TRBJ1-3
clone_size: .
v_call: TRBV7-3
cdr3_aa: CASSFGQGGPSGNTIYF
cdr3_nt: TGTGCCAGCAGCTTTGGACAGGGGGGTCCCTCTGGAAACACCATATATTTT

d_call: TRBD2
j_call: TRBJ2-3
clone_size: .
v_call: TRBV7-3
cdr3_aa: CASSKTSGGDTQYF
cdr3_nt: TGTGCCAGCAGCAAAACTAGCGGGGGGGATACGCAGTATTTT

d_call: .
j_call: TRBJ1-2
clone_size: .
v_call: TRBV18
cdr3_aa: CASSRGEQAYGYTF
cdr3_nt: TGTGCCAGCTCACGGGGGGAGCAAGCCTATGGCTACACCTTC

d_call: .
j_call: TRBJ2-5
clone_size: .
v_call: TRBV29-1
cdr3_aa: CSVGRGSETQYF
cdr3_nt: TGCAGCGTTGGCAGGGGTTCAGAGACCCAGTACTTC

d_call: .
j_call: TRBJ1-5
clone_size: .
v_call: TRBV19
cdr3_aa: CASGEQGAQPQHF
cdr3_nt: TGTGCCAGTGGGGAACAGGGTGCCCAGCCCCAGCATTTT

d_call: TRBD1
j_call: TRBJ1-1
clone_size: .
v_call: TRBV7-9
cdr3_aa: CASSRDRVGAFF
cdr3_nt: TGTGCCAGCAGCCGTGACAGGGTTGGAGCTTTCTTT

d_call: .
j_call: TRBJ2-5
clone_size: .
v_call: TRBV20-1
cdr3_aa: CSASAGETQYF
cdr3_nt: TGCAGTGCTAGTGCAGGGGAGACCCAGTACTTC

d_call: TRBD1
j_call: TRBJ2-2
clone_size: .
v_call: TRBV28
cdr3_aa: CASSFTWAGQGNTGELFF
cdr3_nt: TGTGCCAGCAGTTTTACTTGGGCGGGACAGGGGAACACCGGGGAGCTGTTTTTT

d_call: TRBD1
j_call: TRBJ2-7
clone_size: .
v_call: TRBV18
cdr3_aa: CASSPQGQGRDEQYF
cdr3_nt: TGTGCCAGCTCACCACAAGGACAGGGGAGAGACGAGCAGTACTTC

d_call: .
j_call: TRBJ1-1
clone_size: .
v_call: TRBV6-5
cdr3_aa: CASSSIGGRSEAFF
cdr3_nt: TGTGCCAGCAGCTCCATAGGGGGACGGTCTGAAGCTTTCTTT

d_call: .
j_call: TRBJ2-3
clone_size: .
v_call: TRBV29-1
cdr3_aa: CSVAGLPGGTDTQYF
cdr3_nt: TGCAGCGTCGCGGGACTTCCGGGTGGGACAGATACGCAGTATTTT

d_call: .
j_call: TRBJ1-6
clone_size: .
v_call: TRBV7-8
cdr3_aa: CASSLVTAGNSSPLHF
cdr3_nt: TGTGCCAGCAGCTTAGTTACGGCAGGGAATAGTTCACCCCTCCACTTT

d_call: TRBD1
j_call: TRBJ2-7
clone_size: .
v_call: TRBV9
cdr3_aa: CASSVASSGTGIYEQYF
cdr3_nt: TGTGCCAGCAGCGTAGCGTCATCTGGGACAGGGATCTACGAGCAGTACTTC

d_call: TRBD1
j_call: TRBJ2-2
clone_size: once
v_call: TRBV28
cdr3_aa: CASSLPGGSGELFF
cdr3_nt: TGTGCCAGCAGTTTACCAGGGGGCTCCGGGGAGCTGTTTTTT